This TCR beta chain was captured by sequencing in a study of vaccination effects on CD4 cells after COVID-19. Assay used: immunoSEQ multiplex PCR; TCRdb lists only in-frame clones, some missing. Of about 24,000 clones in the sample, 76% were seen once. Viral peptide pools were used in the ViraFEST assay to expand antigen-specific CD4+ T cells, and sequencing came afterward. Isolation of CD4+ T cells took place after 10 days of culture. According to the study, vaccine recipients showed no prior SARS-CoV-2 infection and negative nucleocapsid antibodies. This CDR3 region has 13 residues. Trimming shortened V by 0 bases and J by 9 bases, and 10 bases separated the two germline ends. Germline assignment: CDR1 SGHRS and CDR2 YFSETQ. For this clone: Antigen unknown.

This receptor was obtained from a human donor who received a COVID-19 vaccine. The chain employs TRBV5-1 and TRBJ2-1; a weak D match, TRBD2 (5 bases). The sequences come from CD4+ T cells from PBMCs cultured with HCoV-NL63 spike peptides, collected before COVID-19 vaccination. CDR3 in amino acids: CASSLATRTEQFF. The CDR3 region has the DNA TGCGCCAGCAGCTTGGCTACTAGAACTGAGCAGTTCTTC.